This TCR beta chain was obtained from a study of T cells after yellow fever vaccination. V lost 3 bases and J 5 bases, leaving 10 bases between the germline ends. This CDR3 comprises 14 residues. CDR1 and CDR2 from the germline V gene are SNHLY and FYNNEI. A process of 5'RACE template switching, which added a universal primer site and UMIs, was used to make TCR cDNA. TCRdb passed the 5' RACE reads through MiXCR, listing each CDR3 protein once. The table lists about 550,000 distinct CDR3 sequences, about 19% of them singletons. A remark on this clonotype: Its antigen is not known.

Findings of the study overall: Peaking faster, on day 5 versus 15, the secondary response was nonetheless weaker. Contaminating bulk clonotypes could be abundant in FACS-sorted repertoires.

V usage is TRBV2 and J usage is TRBJ2-2; D gene uncertain. The input for sequencing was PBMCs, taken 15 days after the yellow fever booster vaccination. This receptor was identified in a man younger than 45 who received the YFV17D yellow fever vaccine. CDR3 sequence reads: CASSEILSTGELFF. The CDR3 DNA is TGTGCCAGCAGTGAGATCCTATCGACCGGGGAGCTGTTTTTT.